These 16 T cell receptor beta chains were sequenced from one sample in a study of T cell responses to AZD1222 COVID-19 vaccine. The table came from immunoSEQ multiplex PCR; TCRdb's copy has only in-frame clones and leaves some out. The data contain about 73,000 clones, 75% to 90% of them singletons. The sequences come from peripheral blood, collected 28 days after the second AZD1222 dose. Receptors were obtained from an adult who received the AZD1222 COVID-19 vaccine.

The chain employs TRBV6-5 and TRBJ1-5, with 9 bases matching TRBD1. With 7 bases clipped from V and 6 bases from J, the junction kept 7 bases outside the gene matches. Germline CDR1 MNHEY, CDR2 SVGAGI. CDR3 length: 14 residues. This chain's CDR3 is CASNPTGGGQPQHF. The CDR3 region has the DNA TGTGCCAGCAATCCGACAGGGGGAGGTCAGCCCCAGCATTTT.

CDR3 amino acids: CASTKTGGANGYTF. Written as DNA, the CDR3 is TGTGCCAGTACAAAAACAGGGGGCGCGAATGGCTACACCTTC. The rearrangement links TRBV19 to TRBJ1-2; 9 nucleotides align to TRBD1. The trim removed 7 bases at V and 6 bases at J, leaving 9 bases unmatched. The CDR3 sequence is 14 residues long. Germline-derived CDR1 and CDR2 are LNHDA and SQIVND (reference sequence).

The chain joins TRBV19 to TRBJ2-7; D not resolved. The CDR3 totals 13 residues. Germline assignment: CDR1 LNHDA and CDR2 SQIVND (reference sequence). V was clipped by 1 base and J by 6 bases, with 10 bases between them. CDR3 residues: CASSIGTSSEQYF. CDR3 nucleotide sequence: TGTGCCAGTAGTATAGGGACGTCTTCCGAGCAGTACTTC.

The CDR3 sequence: CASSLVGLDRGLGKLFF. Here the CDR3 DNA reads TGTGCCAGCAGCTTAGTAGGGCTGGACAGGGGATTGGGAAAACTGTTTTTT. The chain uses TRBV11-2 and TRBJ1-4; 9 nucleotides align to TRBD1. This CDR3 has 17 residues. CDR1 and CDR2 from the germline V gene are SGHAT and FQNNGV. The V and J ends lost 1 base and 10 bases, in that order; junction bases with no gene match: 13.

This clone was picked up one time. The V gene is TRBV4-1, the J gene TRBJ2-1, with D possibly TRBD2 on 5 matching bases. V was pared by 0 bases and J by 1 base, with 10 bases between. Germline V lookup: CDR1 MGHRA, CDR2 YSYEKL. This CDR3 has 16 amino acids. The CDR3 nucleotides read TGCGCCAGCAGCCAAGATGGGCCGGGATCCTACAATGAGCAGTTCTTC. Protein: CASSQDGPGSYNEQFF.

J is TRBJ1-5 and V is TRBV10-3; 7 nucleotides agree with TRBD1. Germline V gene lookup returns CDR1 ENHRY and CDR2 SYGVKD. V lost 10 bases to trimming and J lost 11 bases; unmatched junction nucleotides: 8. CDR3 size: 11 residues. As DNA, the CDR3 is TGTGCCACCAGGGGGGACATGGCCCAGCATTTT. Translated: CATRGDMAQHF.

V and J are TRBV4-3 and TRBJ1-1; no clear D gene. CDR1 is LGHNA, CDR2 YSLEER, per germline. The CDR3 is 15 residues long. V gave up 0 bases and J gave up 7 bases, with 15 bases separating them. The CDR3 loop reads CASSQDFVGIREAFF. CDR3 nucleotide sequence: TGCGCCAGCAGCCAAGATTTCGTGGGGATACGTGAAGCTTTCTTT.

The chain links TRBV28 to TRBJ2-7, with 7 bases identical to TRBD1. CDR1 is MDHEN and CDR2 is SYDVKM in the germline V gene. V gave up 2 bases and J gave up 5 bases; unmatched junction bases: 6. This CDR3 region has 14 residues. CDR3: CASSLGDRANEQYF. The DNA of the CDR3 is TGTGCCAGCAGTTTAGGCGACAGGGCGAACGAGCAGTACTTC. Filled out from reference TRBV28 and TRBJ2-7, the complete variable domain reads DVKVTQSSRYLVKRTGEKVFLECVQDMDHENMFWYRQDPGLGLRLIYFSYDVKMKEKGDIPEGYSVSREKKERFSLILESASTNQTSMYLCASSLGDRANEQYFGPGTRLTVT.

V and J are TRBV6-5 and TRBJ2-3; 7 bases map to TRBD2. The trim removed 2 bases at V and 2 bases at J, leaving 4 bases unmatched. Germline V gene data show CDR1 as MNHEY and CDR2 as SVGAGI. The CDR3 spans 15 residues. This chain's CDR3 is CASSYGAGATDTQYF. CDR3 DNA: TGTGCCAGCAGTTACGGCGCGGGAGCCACAGATACGCAGTATTTT.

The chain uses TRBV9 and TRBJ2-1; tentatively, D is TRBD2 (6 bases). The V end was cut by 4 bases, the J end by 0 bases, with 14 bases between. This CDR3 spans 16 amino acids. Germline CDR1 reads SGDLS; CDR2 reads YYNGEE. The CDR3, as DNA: TGTGCCAGCAGCAGGGGAGGTTCCAGCTCCTACAATGAGCAGTTCTTC. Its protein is CASSRGGSSSYNEQFF.

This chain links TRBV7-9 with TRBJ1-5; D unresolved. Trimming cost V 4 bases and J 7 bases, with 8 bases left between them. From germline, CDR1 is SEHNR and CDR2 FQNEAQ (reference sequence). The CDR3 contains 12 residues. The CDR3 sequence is CASSSTNQPQHF. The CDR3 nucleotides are TGTGCCAGCAGCTCAACGAACCAGCCCCAGCATTTT.

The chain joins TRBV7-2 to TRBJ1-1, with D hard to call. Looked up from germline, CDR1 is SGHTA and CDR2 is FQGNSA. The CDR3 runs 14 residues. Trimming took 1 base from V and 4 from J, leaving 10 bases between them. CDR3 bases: TGTGCCAGCAGCTTAGACCCCGGGCCCACTGAAGCTTTCTTT. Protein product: CASSLDPGPTEAFF.

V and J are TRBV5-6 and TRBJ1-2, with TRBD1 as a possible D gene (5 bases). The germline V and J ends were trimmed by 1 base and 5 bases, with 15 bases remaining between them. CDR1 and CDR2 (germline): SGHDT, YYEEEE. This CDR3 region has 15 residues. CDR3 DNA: TGTGCCAGCAGCTTGTGGACCGGCAGGGCGTATGGCTACACCTTC. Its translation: CASSLWTGRAYGYTF.

CDR3 sequence (DNA): TGTGCCAGCAGCTGGGCCGCGGACCGTAATGAAAAACTGTTTTTT. Translation gives CASSWAADRNEKLFF. The rearrangement joins TRBV13 to TRBJ1-4, with no clear D. CDR1 and CDR2 from the germline V gene are PRHDT and FYEKMQ (reference sequence). Trimming took off 4 bases at V and 4 bases at J, with 13 bases between the two ends. The CDR3 is made up of 15 amino acids.

The CDR3 here is CASRFGARRTGWPGELFF. In DNA, the CDR3 is TGTGCCAGCCGGTTTGGGGCGCGCCGGACAGGGTGGCCCGGGGAGCTGTTTTTT. The chain carries TRBV28 and TRBJ2-2, with TRBD1 matching over 8 bases. Germline CDR1 reads MDHEN; CDR2 reads SYDVKM. Trimming at V came to 8 bases and at J to 6 bases, leaving 20 bases not matched to a gene. This CDR3 has 18 amino acids.

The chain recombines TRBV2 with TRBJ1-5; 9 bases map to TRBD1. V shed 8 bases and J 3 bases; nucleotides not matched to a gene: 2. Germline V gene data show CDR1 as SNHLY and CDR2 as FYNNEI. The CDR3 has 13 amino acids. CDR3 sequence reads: CASGTGNNQPQHF. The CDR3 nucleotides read TGTGCCAGCGGGACAGGGAACAATCAGCCCCAGCATTTT.